The rows below give T cell receptor beta chains drawn from one sample of a study of shared clonotypes between healthy human individuals. Some clones are missing from TCRdb's copy, which holds only in-frame ones; the method was immunoSEQ multiplex PCR. Of 2 million to 2.5 million clones in the sample, approximately 95% were seen once. Sequencing was carried out using naive CD4+ T cells from PBMCs. These receptors were collected from a young man in good health. Some clones in this sample may be carry-over from other donors' samples. Each CDR3 is given with its conserved first and last residue. The D gene is left open where the match is weak. Size tells how often a clone was seen (once, few, many) or the class of an expanded clone, and some rows leave it out.

V: TRBV6-1
size: few
D: NA
J: TRBJ2-3
CDR3: CATRKGITDTQYF
DNA: TGTGCCACCCGTAAAGGAATCACAGATACGCAGTATTTT

V: TRBV19
size: NA
D: NA
J: TRBJ2-7
CDR3: CASSIERVSGVHEQYF
DNA: TGTGCCAGTAGTATAGAAAGAGTGTCAGGGGTCCACGAGCAGTACTTC

V: TRBV29-1
size: NA
D: NA
J: TRBJ1-6
CDR3: CSVEGRVRKGNSPLHF
DNA: TGCAGCGTTGAGGGCAGGGTACGTAAGGGCAATTCACCCCTCCACTTT

V: TRBV10-3
size: NA
D: NA
J: TRBJ1-2
CDR3: CATRVGETVSYGYTF
DNA: TGTGCCACCAGGGTGGGGGAGACAGTCTCCTATGGCTACACCTTC

V: TRBV10-3
size: NA
D: NA
J: TRBJ2-4
CDR3: CAISPGFLAKNIQYF
DNA: TGTGCCATCAGCCCAGGGTTCCTAGCCAAAAACATTCAGTACTTC

V: TRBV28
size: NA
D: NA
J: TRBJ1-5
CDR3: CASSTGPRRGQPQHF
DNA: TGTGCCAGCAGTACAGGACCTAGGAGAGGTCAGCCCCAGCATTTT

V: TRBV5-1
size: NA
D: NA
J: TRBJ1-5
CDR3: CASSLVGNQPQHF
DNA: TGCGCCAGCAGCTTGGTCGGGAATCAGCCCCAGCATTTT

V: TRBV7-9
size: NA
D: TRBD1
J: TRBJ2-7
CDR3: CASSLTSRGDRGLYEQYF
DNA: TGTGCCAGCAGCTTAACCTCGCGAGGGGACAGGGGGCTCTACGAGCAGTACTTC

V: TRBV18
size: NA
D: NA
J: TRBJ2-2
CDR3: CASSPMRRHETGELFF
DNA: TGTGCCAGCTCACCCATGCGGAGGCACGAGACCGGGGAGCTGTTTTTT

V: TRBV14
size: NA
D: NA
J: TRBJ2-1
CDR3: CASSQGPGRSYNEQFF
DNA: TGTGCCAGCAGCCAAGGTCCGGGCCGCTCCTACAATGAGCAGTTCTTC

V: TRBV28
size: NA
D: NA
J: TRBJ1-5
CDR3: CASSYGTLLGPQHF
DNA: TGTGCCAGCAGTTACGGGACACTCTTGGGGCCCCAGCATTTT

V: TRBV9
size: NA
D: NA
J: TRBJ2-5
CDR3: CASSVVETQYF
DNA: TGTGCCAGCAGCGTAGTGGAGACCCAGTACTTC

V: TRBV9
size: NA
D: TRBD2
J: TRBJ2-6
CDR3: CASSATSGVAGFGANVLTF
DNA: TGTGCCAGCAGCGCGACTAGCGGCGTTGCCGGTTTTGGGGCCAACGTCCTGACTTTC

V: TRBV5-1
size: NA
D: NA
J: TRBJ1-1
CDR3: CASSLVGGAEAFF
DNA: TGCGCCAGCAGCTTGGTTGGGGGGGCTGAAGCTTTCTTT

V: TRBV27
size: NA
D: NA
J: TRBJ2-1
CDR3: CASSTPTGLRYNEQFF
DNA: TGTGCCAGCAGTACCCCAACAGGGTTGAGGTACAATGAGCAGTTCTTC

V: TRBV25-1
size: once
D: TRBD1
J: TRBJ1-1
CDR3: CASRGDSLEAFF
DNA: TGTGCCAGCCGGGGGGACAGCCTTGAAGCTTTCTTT